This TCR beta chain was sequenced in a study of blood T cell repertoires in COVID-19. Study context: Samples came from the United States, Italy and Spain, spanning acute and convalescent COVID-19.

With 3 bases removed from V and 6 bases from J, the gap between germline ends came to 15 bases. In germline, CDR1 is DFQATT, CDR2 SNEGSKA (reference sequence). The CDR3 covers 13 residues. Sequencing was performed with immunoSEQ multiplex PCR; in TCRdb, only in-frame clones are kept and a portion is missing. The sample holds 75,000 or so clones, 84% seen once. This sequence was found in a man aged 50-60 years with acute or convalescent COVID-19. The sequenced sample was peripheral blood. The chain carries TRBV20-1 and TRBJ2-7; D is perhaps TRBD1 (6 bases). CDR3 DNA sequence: TGCAGTGCTAGTCGTCAGGGGATGCCCGAGCAGTACTTC. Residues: CSASRQGMPEQYF.